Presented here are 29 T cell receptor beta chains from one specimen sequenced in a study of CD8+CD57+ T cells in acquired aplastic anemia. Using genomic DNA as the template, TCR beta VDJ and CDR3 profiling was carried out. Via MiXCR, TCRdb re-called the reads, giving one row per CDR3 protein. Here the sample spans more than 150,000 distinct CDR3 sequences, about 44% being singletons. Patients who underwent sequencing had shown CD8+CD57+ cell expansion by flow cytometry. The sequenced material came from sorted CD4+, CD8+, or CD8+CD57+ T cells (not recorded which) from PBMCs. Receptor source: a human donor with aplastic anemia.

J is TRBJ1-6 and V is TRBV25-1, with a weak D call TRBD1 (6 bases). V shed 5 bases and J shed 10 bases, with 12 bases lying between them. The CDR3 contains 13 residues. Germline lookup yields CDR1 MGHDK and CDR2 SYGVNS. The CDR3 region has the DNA TGTGCCAGCAGTCGGGCAGGGGAGTCACCCCTCCACTTT. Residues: CASSRAGESPLHF.

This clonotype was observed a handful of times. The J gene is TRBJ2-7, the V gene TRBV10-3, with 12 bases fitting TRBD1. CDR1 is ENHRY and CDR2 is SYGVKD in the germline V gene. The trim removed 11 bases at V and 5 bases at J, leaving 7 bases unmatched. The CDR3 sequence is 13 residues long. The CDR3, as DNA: TGTGCCGACCCGGGACAGGGGGCCAACGAGCAGTACTTC. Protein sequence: CADPGQGANEQYF.

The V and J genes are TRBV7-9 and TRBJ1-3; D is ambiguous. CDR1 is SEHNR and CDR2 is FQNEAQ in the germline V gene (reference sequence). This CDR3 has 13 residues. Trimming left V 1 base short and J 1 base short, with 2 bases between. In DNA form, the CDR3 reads TGTGCCAGCAGCTTAGTATCTGGAAACACCATATATTTT. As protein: CASSLVSGNTIYF.

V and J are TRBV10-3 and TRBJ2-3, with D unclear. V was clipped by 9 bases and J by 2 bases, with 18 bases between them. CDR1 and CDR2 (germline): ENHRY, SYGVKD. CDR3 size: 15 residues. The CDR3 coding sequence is TGTGCCATAACCCTAGAGGCATCCTCCACAGATACGCAGTATTTT. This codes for CAITLEASSTDTQYF.

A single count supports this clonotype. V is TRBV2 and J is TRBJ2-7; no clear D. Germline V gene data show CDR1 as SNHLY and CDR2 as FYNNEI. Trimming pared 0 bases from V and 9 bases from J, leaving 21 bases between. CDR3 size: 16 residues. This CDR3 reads CASSEAGTPGASGQYF. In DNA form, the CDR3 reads TGTGCCAGCAGTGAAGCAGGTACGCCAGGAGCCTCGGGGCAGTACTTC.

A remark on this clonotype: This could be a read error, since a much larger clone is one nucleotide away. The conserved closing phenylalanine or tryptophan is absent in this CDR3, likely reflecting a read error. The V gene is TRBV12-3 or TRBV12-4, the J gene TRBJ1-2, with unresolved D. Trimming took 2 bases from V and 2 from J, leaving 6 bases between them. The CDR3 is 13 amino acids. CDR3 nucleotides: TGTGCCAGCAGTTTAAAGAGGAACTATGGCTACACCTCC. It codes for CASSLKRNYGYTS.

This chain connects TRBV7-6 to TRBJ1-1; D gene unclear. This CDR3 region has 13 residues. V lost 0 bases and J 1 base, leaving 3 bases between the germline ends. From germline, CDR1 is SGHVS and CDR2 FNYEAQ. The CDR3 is CASSLATNTEAFF. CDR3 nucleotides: TGTGCCAGCAGCTTAGCGACGAACACTGAAGCTTTCTTT. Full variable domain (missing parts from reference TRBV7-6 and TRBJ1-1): GAGVSQSPRYKVTKRGQDVALRCDPISGHVSLYWYRQALGQGPEFLTYFNYEAQQDKSGLPNDRFSAERPEGSISTLTIQRTEQRDSAMYRCASSLATNTEAFFGQGTRLTVV.

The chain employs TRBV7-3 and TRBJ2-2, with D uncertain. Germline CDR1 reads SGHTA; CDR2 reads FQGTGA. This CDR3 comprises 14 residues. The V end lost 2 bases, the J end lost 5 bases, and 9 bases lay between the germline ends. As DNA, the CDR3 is TGTGCCAGCAGCTTAGGGGTTTCTACCGGGGAGCTGTTTTTT. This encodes CASSLGVSTGELFF.

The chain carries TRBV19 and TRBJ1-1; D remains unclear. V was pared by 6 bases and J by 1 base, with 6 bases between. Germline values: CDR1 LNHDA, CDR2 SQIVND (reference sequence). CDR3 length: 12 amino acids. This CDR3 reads CASSLRNTEAFF. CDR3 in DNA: TGTGCCAGTAGCCTTAGGAACACTGAAGCTTTCTTT.

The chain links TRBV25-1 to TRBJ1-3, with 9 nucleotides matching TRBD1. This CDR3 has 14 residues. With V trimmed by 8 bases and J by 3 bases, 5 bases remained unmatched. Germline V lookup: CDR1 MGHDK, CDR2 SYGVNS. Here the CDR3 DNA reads TGTGCCAGCTACAGGGGGCGTATTGGAAACACCATATATTTT. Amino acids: CASYRGRIGNTIYF.

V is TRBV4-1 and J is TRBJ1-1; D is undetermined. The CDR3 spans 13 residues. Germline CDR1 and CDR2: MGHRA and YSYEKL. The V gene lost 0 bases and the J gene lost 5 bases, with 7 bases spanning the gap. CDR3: CASSQDGGTEAFF. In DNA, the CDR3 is TGCGCCAGCAGCCAAGACGGCGGGACTGAAGCTTTCTTT.

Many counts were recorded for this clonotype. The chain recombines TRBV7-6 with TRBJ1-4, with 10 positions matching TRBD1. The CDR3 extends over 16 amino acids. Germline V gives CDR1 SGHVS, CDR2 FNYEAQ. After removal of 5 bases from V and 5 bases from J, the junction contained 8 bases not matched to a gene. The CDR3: CASSPRKDRGNEKLFF. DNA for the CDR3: TGTGCCAGCAGCCCCAGAAAGGACAGGGGGAATGAAAAACTGTTTTTT.

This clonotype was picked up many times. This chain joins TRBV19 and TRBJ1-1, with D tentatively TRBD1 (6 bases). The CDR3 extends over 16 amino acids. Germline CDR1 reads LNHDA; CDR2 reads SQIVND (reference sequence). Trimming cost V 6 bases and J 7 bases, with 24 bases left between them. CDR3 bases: TGTGCCAGTAGCTTAAAGAACAGGGAAAGGCGAGGTGAAGCTTTCTTT. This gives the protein CASSLKNRERRGEAFF.

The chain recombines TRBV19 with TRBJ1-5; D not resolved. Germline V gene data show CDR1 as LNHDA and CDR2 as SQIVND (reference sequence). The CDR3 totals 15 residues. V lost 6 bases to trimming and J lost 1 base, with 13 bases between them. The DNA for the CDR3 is TGTGCCAGTAGCCAAAACAGTGGGAGCAATCAGCCCCAGCATTTT. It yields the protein CASSQNSGSNQPQHF.

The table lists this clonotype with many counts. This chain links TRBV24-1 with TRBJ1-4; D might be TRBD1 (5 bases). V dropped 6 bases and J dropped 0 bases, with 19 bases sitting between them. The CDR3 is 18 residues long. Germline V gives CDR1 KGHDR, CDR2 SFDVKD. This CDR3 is CATSPNPGGGSTNEKLFF. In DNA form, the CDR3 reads TGTGCCACCAGTCCGAACCCGGGGGGGGGATCAACTAATGAAAAACTGTTTTTT.

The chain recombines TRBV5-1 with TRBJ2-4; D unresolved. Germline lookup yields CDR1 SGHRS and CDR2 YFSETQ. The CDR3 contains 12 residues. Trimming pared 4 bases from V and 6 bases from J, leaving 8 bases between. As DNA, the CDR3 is TGCGCCAGCAGCGGCTCAGGAAACATTCAGTACTTC. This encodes CASSGSGNIQYF.

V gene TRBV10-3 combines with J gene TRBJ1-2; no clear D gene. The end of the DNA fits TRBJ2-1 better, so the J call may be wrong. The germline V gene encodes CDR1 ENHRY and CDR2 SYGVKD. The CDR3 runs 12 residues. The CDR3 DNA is TGTGCCATCAGTTATCTATACAATGAGCAGTTCTTC. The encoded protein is CAISYLYNEQFF.

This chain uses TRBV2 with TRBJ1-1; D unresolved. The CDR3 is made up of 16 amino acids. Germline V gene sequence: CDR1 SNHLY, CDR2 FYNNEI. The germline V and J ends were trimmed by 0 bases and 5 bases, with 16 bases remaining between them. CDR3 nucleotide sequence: TGTGCCAGCAGTGAAGCGCTGTCATCTCCAAGGACTGAAGCTTTCTTT. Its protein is CASSEALSSPRTEAFF.

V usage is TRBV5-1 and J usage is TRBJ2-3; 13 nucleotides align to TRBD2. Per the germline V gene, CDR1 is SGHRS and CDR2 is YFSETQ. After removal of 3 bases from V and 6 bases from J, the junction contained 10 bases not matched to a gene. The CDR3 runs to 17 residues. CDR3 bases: TGCGCCAGCAGCTCCGGAGGGACTAGCGGGATCACGGATACGCAGTATTTT. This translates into CASSSGGTSGITDTQYF.

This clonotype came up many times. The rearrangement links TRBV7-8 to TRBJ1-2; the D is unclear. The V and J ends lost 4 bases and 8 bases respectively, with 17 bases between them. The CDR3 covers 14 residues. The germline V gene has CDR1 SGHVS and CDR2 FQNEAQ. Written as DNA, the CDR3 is TGTGCCAGCAGCTCCCGATTTGGCCCGCCCGGCTACACCTTC. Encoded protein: CASSSRFGPPGYTF. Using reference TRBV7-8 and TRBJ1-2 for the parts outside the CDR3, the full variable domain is GAGVSQSPRYKVAKRGQDVALRCDPISGHVSLFWYQQALGQGPEFLTYFQNEAQLDKSGLPSDRFFAERPEGSVSTLKIQRTQQEDSAVYLCASSSRFGPPGYTFGSGTRLTVV.

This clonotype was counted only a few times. The CDR3 loop reads CASSLAGRGADTQYF. Written as DNA, the CDR3 is TGTGCCAGCAGCTTAGCTGGGAGGGGCGCAGATACGCAGTATTTT. The rearrangement uses TRBV7-3 and TRBJ2-3; TRBD2 agrees at 7 bases. This CDR3 region has 15 residues. Trimming took 2 bases from V and 4 from J; bases not matched to a gene: 6. Looked up from germline, CDR1 is SGHTA and CDR2 is FQGTGA.

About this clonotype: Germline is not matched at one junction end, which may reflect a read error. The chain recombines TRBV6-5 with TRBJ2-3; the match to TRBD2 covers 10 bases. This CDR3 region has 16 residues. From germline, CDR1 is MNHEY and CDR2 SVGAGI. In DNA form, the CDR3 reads TGTGCCAGCAGTTACTTTAGCGGGGGGCGTCTAGATACGCGGTATTTT. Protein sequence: CASSYFSGGRLDTRYF.

CDR3 sequence (DNA): TGTGCCAGCAGCGCGCTAAGCGGGAGGGCTTGGAGGTACGAGCAGTACTTC. Amino acid sequence: CASSALSGRAWRYEQYF. V is TRBV11-1 and J is TRBJ2-7; 10 nucleotides match TRBD2. V lost 5 bases, J lost 4 bases, and 14 bases stayed unmatched. The germline CDR1 and CDR2 sequences are SGHAT and FQDESV (reference sequence). The CDR3 extends over 17 amino acids.

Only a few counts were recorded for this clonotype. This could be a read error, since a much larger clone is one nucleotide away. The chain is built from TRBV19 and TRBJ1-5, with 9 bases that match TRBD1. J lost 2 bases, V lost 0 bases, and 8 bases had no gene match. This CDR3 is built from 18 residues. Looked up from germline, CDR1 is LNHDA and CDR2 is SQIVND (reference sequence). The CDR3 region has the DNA TGTGCCAGTAGTATAGATGTGGGACAGGGATTGGGCAATCAGCCCCAGCATTTT. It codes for CASSIDVGQGLGNQPQHF.

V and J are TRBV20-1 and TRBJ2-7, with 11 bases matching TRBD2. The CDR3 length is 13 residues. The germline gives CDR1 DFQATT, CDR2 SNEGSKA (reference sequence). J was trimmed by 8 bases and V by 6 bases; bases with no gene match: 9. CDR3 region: CSATLAGVGKQYF. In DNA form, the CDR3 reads TGCAGTGCAACACTAGCGGGAGTCGGCAAGCAGTACTTC.

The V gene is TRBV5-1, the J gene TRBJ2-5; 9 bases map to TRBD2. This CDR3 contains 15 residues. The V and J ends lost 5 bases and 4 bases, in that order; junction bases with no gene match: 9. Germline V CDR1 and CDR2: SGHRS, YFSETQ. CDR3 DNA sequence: TGCGCCAGCAGTGTTCTAGCGGGGCCCTCAGAGACCCAGTACTTC. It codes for CASSVLAGPSETQYF.

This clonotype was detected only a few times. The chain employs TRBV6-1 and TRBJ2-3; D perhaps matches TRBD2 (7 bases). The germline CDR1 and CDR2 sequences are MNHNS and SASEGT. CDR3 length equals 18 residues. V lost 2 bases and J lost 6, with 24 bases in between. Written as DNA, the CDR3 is TGTGCCAGCAGTGAAAGGGGAGCCGGGGGGCCGATCCTTGATACGCAGTATTTT. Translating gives CASSERGAGGPILDTQYF.

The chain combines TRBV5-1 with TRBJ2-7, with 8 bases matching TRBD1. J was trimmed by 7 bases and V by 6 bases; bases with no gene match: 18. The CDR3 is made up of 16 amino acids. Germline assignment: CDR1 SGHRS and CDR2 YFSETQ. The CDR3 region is CASTPVPGQASLEQYF. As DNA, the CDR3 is TGCGCCAGCACTCCCGTCCCGGGACAGGCGTCCCTGGAGCAGTACTTC.

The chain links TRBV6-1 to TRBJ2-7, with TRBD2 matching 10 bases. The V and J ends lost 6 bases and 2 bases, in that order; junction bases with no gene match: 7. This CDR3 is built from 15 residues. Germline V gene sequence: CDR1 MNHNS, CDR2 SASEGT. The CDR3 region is CASRGTSVRTYEQYF. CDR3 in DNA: TGTGCCAGCAGGGGGACTAGCGTAAGAACCTACGAGCAGTACTTC.